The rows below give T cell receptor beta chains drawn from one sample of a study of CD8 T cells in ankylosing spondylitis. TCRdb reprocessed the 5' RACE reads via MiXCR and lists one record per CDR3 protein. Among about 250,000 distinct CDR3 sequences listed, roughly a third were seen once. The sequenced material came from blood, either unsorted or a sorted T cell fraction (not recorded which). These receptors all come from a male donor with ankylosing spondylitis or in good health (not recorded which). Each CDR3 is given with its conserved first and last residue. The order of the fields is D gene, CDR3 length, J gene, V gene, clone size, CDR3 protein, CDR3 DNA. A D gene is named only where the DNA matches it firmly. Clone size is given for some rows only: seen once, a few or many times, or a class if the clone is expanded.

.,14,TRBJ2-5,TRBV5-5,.,CASSSFEGLETQYF,TGTGCCAGCAGCTCCTTCGAGGGGTTGGAGACCCAGTACTTC
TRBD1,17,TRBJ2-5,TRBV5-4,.,CASSLGMGTARQETQYF,TGTGCCAGCAGCTTGGGGATGGGGACAGCACGCCAAGAGACCCAGTACTTC
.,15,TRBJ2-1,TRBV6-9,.,CASPPSDSHGNEQFF,TGTGCCAGTCCGCCTAGCGACAGTCATGGCAATGAGCAGTTCTTC
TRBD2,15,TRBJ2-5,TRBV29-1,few,CSVVRTSGGQETQYF,TGCAGCGTTGTTCGAACTAGCGGGGGGCAAGAGACCCAGTACTTC
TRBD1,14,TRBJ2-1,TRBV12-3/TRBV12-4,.,CASSGQGSRGEQFF,TGTGCCAGCAGTGGACAGGGGTCAAGGGGAGAGCAGTTCTTC
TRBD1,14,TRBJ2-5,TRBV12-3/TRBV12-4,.,CASSRGQGRETQYF,TGTGCCAGCAGTCGGGGACAGGGAAGAGAGACCCAGTACTTC
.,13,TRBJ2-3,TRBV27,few,CASRTPGWDTQYF,TGTGCCAGCAGGACCCCCGGCTGGGATACGCAGTATTTT
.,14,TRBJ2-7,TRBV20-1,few,CSARGIRGSYEQYF,TGCAGTGCTAGAGGTATCCGCGGGTCCTACGAGCAGTACTTC
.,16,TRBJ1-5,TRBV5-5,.,CASSLARELGNQPQHF,TGTGCCAGCAGCTTGGCACGGGAGTTGGGCAATCAGCCCCAGCATTTT
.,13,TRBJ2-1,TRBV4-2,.,CASSQDVSNEQFF,TGTGCCAGCAGCCAAGATGTGAGTAATGAGCAGTTCTTC
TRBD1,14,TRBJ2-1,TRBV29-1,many,CSVADRATYNEQFF,TGCAGCGTTGCGGACAGGGCAACATACAATGAGCAGTTCTTC
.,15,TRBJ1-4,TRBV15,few,CATSREGATGEKLFF,TGTGCCACCAGCAGAGAGGGGGCCACGGGTGAAAAACTGTTTTTT
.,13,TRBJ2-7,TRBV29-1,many,CSVVQGSAYEQYF,TGCAGCGTTGTTCAGGGGTCCGCCTACGAGCAGTACTTC
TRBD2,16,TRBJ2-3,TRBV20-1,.,CSAASSGGAATDTQYF,TGCAGTGCCGCCTCTAGCGGGGGGGCTGCCACAGATACGCAGTATTTT
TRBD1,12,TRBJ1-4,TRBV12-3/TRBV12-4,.,CASGTDRDKLFF,TGTGCCAGCGGGACAGACAGGGATAAACTGTTTTTT
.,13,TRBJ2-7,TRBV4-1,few,CASSQGEDYEQYF,TGCGCCAGCAGCCAAGGGGAAGACTACGAGCAGTACTTC
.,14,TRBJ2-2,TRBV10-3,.,CAIAGTVNTGELFF,TGTGCCATCGCCGGGACGGTGAACACCGGGGAGCTGTTTTTT
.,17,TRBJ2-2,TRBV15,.,CATSRDLLSRGRGELFF,TGTGCCACCAGCAGAGATCTCCTATCCAGAGGTCGCGGGGAGCTGTTTTTT
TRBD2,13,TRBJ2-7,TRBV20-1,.,CSAALGGAYEQYF,TGCAGTGCCGCGCTCGGGGGGGCCTACGAGCAGTACTTC
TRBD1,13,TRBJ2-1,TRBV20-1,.,CSAPGQGGGEQFF,TGCAGTGCTCCGGGACAGGGAGGCGGTGAGCAGTTCTTC
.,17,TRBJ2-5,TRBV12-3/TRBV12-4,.,CASSFIGFTAYQETQYF,TGTGCCAGCAGTTTTATCGGGTTCACAGCGTACCAAGAGACCCAGTACTTC
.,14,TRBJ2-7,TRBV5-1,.,CASSLTGHIYEQYF,TGCGCCAGCAGCTTAACCGGACACATATACGAGCAGTACTTC
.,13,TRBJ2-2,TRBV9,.,CASSVEGLGELFF,TGTGCCAGCAGCGTAGAGGGCCTCGGGGAGCTGTTTTTT
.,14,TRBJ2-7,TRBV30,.,CAWSVVALLGEQYF,TGTGCCTGGAGTGTAGTGGCCTTATTGGGCGAGCAGTACTTC
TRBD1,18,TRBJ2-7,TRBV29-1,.,CSVERWGQGSPLAWEQYF,TGCAGCGTTGAAAGGTGGGGACAGGGGTCTCCATTAGCTTGGGAGCAGTACTTC
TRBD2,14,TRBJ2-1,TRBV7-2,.,CASSTLAGPNEQFF,TGTGCCAGCAGCACTCTAGCGGGCCCCAATGAGCAGTTCTTC
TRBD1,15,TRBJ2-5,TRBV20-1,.,CSARALTGYQETQYF,TGCAGTGCTAGGGCGCTGACAGGGTACCAAGAGACCCAGTACTTC
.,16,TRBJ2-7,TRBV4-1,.,CASSPKEGRSVHEQYF,TGCGCCAGCAGCCCTAAGGAGGGGCGTAGTGTCCACGAGCAGTACTTC
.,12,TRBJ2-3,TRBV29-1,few,CSVVVSTDTQYF,TGCAGCGTTGTGGTTAGCACAGATACGCAGTATTTT
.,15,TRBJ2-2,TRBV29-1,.,CSVVPAGVNTGELFF,TGCAGCGTTGTTCCCGCAGGGGTTAATACCGGGGAGCTGTTTTTT
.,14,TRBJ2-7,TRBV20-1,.,CSAQPGPTTYEQYF,TGCAGTGCACAACCGGGACCAACAACCTACGAGCAGTACTTC
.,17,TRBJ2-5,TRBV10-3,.,CAISAGRGTKGMWTQYF,TGTGCCATCAGTGCGGGCCGGGGGACCAAGGGGATGTGGACCCAGTACTTC
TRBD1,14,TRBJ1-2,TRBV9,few,CASSGQQGRDGYTF,TGTGCCAGCAGCGGTCAACAGGGGAGAGATGGCTACACCTTC
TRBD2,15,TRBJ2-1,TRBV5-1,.,CASSRGLAEYNEQFF,TGCGCCAGCAGCAGGGGACTAGCGGAATACAATGAGCAGTTCTTC
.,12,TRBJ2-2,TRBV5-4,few,CASSWLTGELFF,TGTGCCAGCAGCTGGCTGACTGGGGAGCTGTTTTTT
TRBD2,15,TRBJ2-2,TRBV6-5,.,CASSYAGVNTGELFF,TGTGCCAGCAGTTACGCGGGGGTGAACACCGGGGAGCTGTTTTTT
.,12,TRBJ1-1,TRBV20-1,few,CSATRSHTEAFF,TGCAGTGCTACCAGGTCACACACTGAAGCTTTCTTT
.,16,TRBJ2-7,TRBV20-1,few,CSARDPRQPGVHEQYF,TGCAGTGCTAGAGACCCGCGTCAGCCGGGGGTCCACGAGCAGTACTTC
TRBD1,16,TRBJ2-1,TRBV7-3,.,CASSILGQGVGNEQFF,TGTGCCAGCAGCATACTGGGACAGGGCGTAGGCAATGAGCAGTTCTTC
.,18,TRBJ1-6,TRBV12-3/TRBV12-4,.,CASSYTDHGGRYNSPLHF,TGTGCCAGCAGCTATACGGACCATGGGGGGAGATATAATTCACCCCTCCACTTT
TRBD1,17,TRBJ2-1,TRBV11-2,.,CASSLGPLDRDHNEQFF,TGTGCCAGCAGCTTAGGTCCGTTGGACAGGGACCACAATGAGCAGTTCTTC
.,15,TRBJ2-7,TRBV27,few,CASSLSSGGTYEQYF,TGTGCCAGCAGTTTATCTAGCGGCGGGACCTACGAGCAGTACTTC
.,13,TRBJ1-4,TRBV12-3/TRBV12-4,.,CASGGVANEKLFF,TGTGCCAGCGGGGGCGTCGCTAATGAAAAACTGTTTTTT
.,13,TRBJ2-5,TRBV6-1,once,CATRLTVRETQYF,TGTGCCACACGACTGACAGTTCGAGAGACCCAGTACTTC
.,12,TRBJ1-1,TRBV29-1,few,CSAVQGNTEAFF,TGCAGCGCCGTCCAGGGGAACACTGAAGCTTTCTTT
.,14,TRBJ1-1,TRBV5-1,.,CASSLDGRNTEAFF,TGCGCCAGCAGCTTGGACGGACGGAACACTGAAGCTTTCTTT